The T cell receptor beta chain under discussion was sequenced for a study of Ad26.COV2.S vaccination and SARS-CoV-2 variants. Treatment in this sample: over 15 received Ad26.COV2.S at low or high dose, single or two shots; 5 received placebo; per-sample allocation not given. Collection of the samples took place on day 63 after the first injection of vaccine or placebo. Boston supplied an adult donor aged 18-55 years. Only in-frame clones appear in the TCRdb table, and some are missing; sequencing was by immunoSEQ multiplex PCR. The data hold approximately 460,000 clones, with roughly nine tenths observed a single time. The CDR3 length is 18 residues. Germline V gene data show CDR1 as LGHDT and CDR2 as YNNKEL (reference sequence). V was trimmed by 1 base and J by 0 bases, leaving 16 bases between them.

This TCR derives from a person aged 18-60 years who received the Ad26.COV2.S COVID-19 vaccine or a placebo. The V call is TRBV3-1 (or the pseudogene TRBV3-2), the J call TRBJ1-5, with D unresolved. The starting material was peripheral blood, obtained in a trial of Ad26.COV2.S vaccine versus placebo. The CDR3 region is CASSQGRASSTSNQPQHF. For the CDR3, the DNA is TGTGCCAGCAGCCAAGGGAGGGCGTCGAGTACTAGCAATCAGCCCCAGCATTTT.